The 18 T cell receptor beta chains below were found in one sample sequenced in a study of blood T cell repertoires in COVID-19. Data came from immunoSEQ multiplex PCR; TCRdb stores just in-frame clones and leaves some out. The sample carries 150,000 to 200,000 clones, 65% to 90% recorded once. Sequencing used peripheral blood. These receptors all stem from a man aged 45-60 years with active or convalescent COVID-19.

This rearrangement joins TRBV14 to TRBJ1-6; the D gene is possibly TRBD1 (6 bases). CDR1 and CDR2 (germline): SGHDN, FVKESK. V was cut by 4 bases and J by 10 bases, with 17 bases left in between. The CDR3 covers 15 residues. The CDR3, as DNA: TGTGCCAGCAGCCTGGGACACGGTTTTCGCTCACCCCTCCACTTT. The encoded protein is CASSLGHGFRSPLHF.

The sample holds a few counts of this clone. The chain recombines TRBV2 with TRBJ2-2, with D maybe TRBD2 (5 bases). From germline, CDR1 is SNHLY and CDR2 FYNNEI. CDR3 length: 13 amino acids. V was pared by 2 bases and J by 5 bases, with 6 bases between. The CDR3 bases are TGTGCCAGCAGTGAAAGAGGGACCGGGGAGCTGTTTTTT. Protein sequence: CASSERGTGELFF.

The V and J genes are TRBV3-1 (or the pseudogene TRBV3-2) and TRBJ1-2; 7 bases are shared with TRBD1. Per germline, CDR1 LGHDT and CDR2 YNNKEL (reference sequence). V shed 2 bases, J shed 8 bases, and the junction held 11 bases outside the gene matches. This CDR3 is 15 amino acids long. In DNA form, the CDR3 reads TGTGCCAGCAGCCAACTTAGACAGGGAGGTTGGGGCTACACCTTC. Translating it yields CASSQLRQGGWGYTF.

As DNA, the CDR3 is TGTGCCAGCAGCTTAACAGCAGAGACCCAGTACTTC. It specifies CASSLTAETQYF. The V gene is TRBV7-9, the J gene TRBJ2-5; D ambiguous. From germline, CDR1 is SEHNR and CDR2 FQNEAQ (reference sequence). The CDR3 spans 12 residues. Trimming left V 2 bases short and J 4 bases short, with 5 bases between.

The rearrangement joins TRBV18 to TRBJ2-7; 7 bases align to TRBD2. V gave up 4 bases and J gave up 2 bases; unmatched junction bases: 5. Germline values: CDR1 KGHSH, CDR2 LQKENI. The CDR3 is 14 residues long. CDR3 sequence: CASSRAAGTYEQYF. DNA for the CDR3: TGTGCCAGCTCACGGGCAGCGGGGACCTACGAGCAGTACTTC. The full variable domain, rest sourced from reference TRBV18 and TRBJ2-7, is NAGVMQNPRHLVRRRGQEARLRCSPMKGHSHVYWYRQLPEEGLKFMVYLQKENIIDESGMPKERFSAEFPKEGPSILRIQQVVRGDSAAYFCASSRAAGTYEQYFGPGTRLTVT.

J is TRBJ2-7 and V is TRBV6-5, with D possibly matching TRBD1 (6 bases). The germline V gene encodes CDR1 MNHEY and CDR2 SVGAGI. V lost 6 bases and J lost 3, with 12 bases in between. CDR3 length: 13 residues. The CDR3 reads CASSSGTIYEQYF. CDR3 sequence (DNA): TGTGCCAGCAGCTCCGGGACAATCTACGAGCAGTACTTC.

This clone was detected once. The chain carries TRBV7-9 and TRBJ2-1, with D maybe TRBD2 (6 bases). CDR3 size: 14 residues. Trimming shortened V by 5 bases and J by 10 bases, and 18 bases separated the two germline ends. Germline values: CDR1 SEHNR, CDR2 FQNEAQ (reference sequence). DNA of the CDR3: TGTGCCAGCAGCCAACCCCCCTCTAGCGCGGAGCAGTTCTTC. Translation gives CASSQPPSSAEQFF.

The rearrangement uses TRBV5-1 and TRBJ2-7; 12 positions agree with TRBD1. V lost 5 bases, J lost 0 bases, and 18 bases stayed unmatched. Per the germline V gene, CDR1 is SGHRS and CDR2 is YFSETQ. This CDR3 is built from 20 residues. The CDR3 nucleotides are TGCGCCAGCAGAGACCCAAGGCGGGACAGGGGGCTCGAGAGCTCCTACGAGCAGTACTTC. This encodes CASRDPRRDRGLESSYEQYF. Combining the CDR3 with reference TRBV5-1 and TRBJ2-7 gives the whole variable domain KAGVTQTPRYLIKTRGQQVTLSCSPISGHRSVSWYQQTPGQGLQFLFEYFSETQRNKGNFPGRFSGRQFSNSRSEMNVSTLELGDSALYLCASRDPRRDRGLESSYEQYFGPGTRLTVT.

J is TRBJ1-1 and V is TRBV11-2; 9 bases map to TRBD1. This CDR3 comprises 18 residues. Germline values: CDR1 SGHAT, CDR2 FQNNGV. V dropped 1 base and J dropped 0; count of bases not matched to a gene: 9. CDR3 sequence (DNA): TGTGCCAGCAGCTTAGGGGGACAGGGAGGGAGGTTGAACACTGAAGCTTTCTTT. It specifies CASSLGGQGGRLNTEAFF.

This sequence joins TRBV5-1 and TRBJ1-4, with a possible D match to TRBD1 (5 bases). Deletions cut 8 bases from V and 0 bases from J, with 20 bases between. Germline CDR1 reads SGHRS; CDR2 reads YFSETQ. The CDR3 runs 17 residues. CDR3 DNA: TGCGCCAGTAAGAGATCAGGGTCGTCCGCAACTAATGAAAAACTGTTTTTT. Its protein product is CASKRSGSSATNEKLFF.

There are a few counts of this clone. This chain links TRBV29-1 with TRBJ2-6; D is undetermined. V was pared by 6 bases and J by 0 bases, with 6 bases between. CDR1 SQVTM and CDR2 ANQGSEA come from the germline V gene. This CDR3 is built from 13 residues. CDR3 in DNA: TGCAGCGTGAGGTTCTCTGGGGCCAACGTCCTGACTTTC. Amino acid sequence: CSVRFSGANVLTF.

The chain carries TRBV27 and TRBJ2-3, with D possibly being TRBD2 (6 bases). Germline assignment: CDR1 MNHEY and CDR2 SMNVEV (reference sequence). V lost 0 bases and J lost 4, with 11 bases in between. This CDR3 is built from 15 residues. CDR3 residues: CASSLSRGSSDTQYF. The CDR3 nucleotides are TGTGCCAGCAGTTTATCGCGGGGTAGTTCAGATACGCAGTATTTT.

This CDR3 is CASGQNSGRGGELFF. The DNA of the CDR3 is TGTGCCAGCGGGCAGAATAGCGGGAGGGGGGGGGAGCTGTTTTTT. The chain carries TRBV6-6 and TRBJ2-2, with 11 bases matching TRBD2. J gave up 8 bases and V 8 bases, and 10 bases lay outside the gene matches. The CDR3 is 15 residues long. The germline CDR1 and CDR2 sequences are MNHNY and SVGAGI (reference sequence).

The chain has TRBV7-3 and TRBJ2-2; TRBD2 matches 8 bases. V dropped 5 bases and J dropped 4; count of bases not matched to a gene: 6. Germline loops: CDR1 SGHTA, CDR2 FQGTGA. CDR3 length: 15 residues. Here the CDR3 reads CASSATSAITGELFF. CDR3 nucleotide sequence: TGTGCCAGCAGCGCGACTAGCGCGATCACCGGGGAGCTGTTTTTT.

This chain uses TRBV6-1 with TRBJ1-1; 7 nucleotides agree with TRBD1. This CDR3 is built from 13 residues. CDR1 is MNHNS, CDR2 SASEGT, per germline. J lost 7 bases, V lost 2 bases, and 4 bases had no gene match. CDR3 amino acids: CASSEQGGVEAFF. Written as DNA, the CDR3 is TGTGCCAGCAGTGAACAGGGGGGAGTTGAAGCTTTCTTT.

The V call is TRBV7-2, the J call TRBJ1-2, with TRBD1 matching 7 bases. V lost 0 bases to trimming and J lost 8 bases; unmatched junction nucleotides: 9. This CDR3 has 15 residues. Germline CDR1 is SGHTA and CDR2 is FQGNSA. CDR3 bases: TGTGCCAGCAGCTTAGCGGGCAGGACAGGAGGGGGCTACACCTTC. This gives the protein CASSLAGRTGGGYTF.

The chain recombines TRBV18 with TRBJ2-7, with unresolved D. V was shortened by 0 bases and J by 5 bases, with 8 bases between the two germline ends. This CDR3 spans 13 amino acids. Per the germline V gene, CDR1 is KGHSH and CDR2 is LQKENI. CDR3 nucleotide sequence: TGTGCCAGCTCACCACCGCCACGGGACGAGCAGTACTTC. Translated, it gives CASSPPPRDEQYF.

This chain links TRBV6-5 with TRBJ1-1, with D unclear. The CDR3 is made up of 13 amino acids. The ends were cut back, 1 base at V and 5 bases at J, with 8 bases in the middle. Germline CDR1 MNHEY, CDR2 SVGAGI. The CDR3 nucleotides read TGTGCCAGCAGTTACTTAAAACTAACTGAAGCTTTCTTT. This encodes CASSYLKLTEAFF.